The 29 T cell receptor beta chains presented below share a single source sample, sequenced in a study of blood T cell repertoires in COVID-19. Measured with immunoSEQ multiplex PCR; TCRdb has only the in-frame clones, and not every one. This table holds about 130,000 clones, around three quarters found once. The sample comprised peripheral blood. These receptors came from a man aged 40-49 years with active or convalescent COVID-19.

The chain has TRBV28 and TRBJ1-5, with 9 bases that match TRBD1. Germline V lookup: CDR1 MDHEN, CDR2 SYDVKM. The trim removed 5 bases at V and 8 bases at J, leaving 16 bases unmatched. The CDR3 has 17 residues. CDR3 nucleotides: TGTGCCAGCAGTCCTGGACAGGGGCCTGCGATTGAGGAGCCCCAGCATTTT. Amino acid sequence: CASSPGQGPAIEEPQHF.

The V and J genes are TRBV4-1 and TRBJ2-5; a weak D match, TRBD2 (5 bases). V was shortened by 3 bases and J by 3 bases, with 20 bases between the two germline ends. The CDR3 runs to 17 residues. Germline-derived CDR1 and CDR2 are MGHRA and YSYEKL. The CDR3 reads CASSHGRNSYIKETQYF. The CDR3 region has the DNA TGCGCCAGCAGCCATGGGAGAAACAGTTATATTAAAGAGACCCAGTACTTC.

The V and J genes are TRBV5-4 and TRBJ2-3, with D possibly matching TRBD2 (6 bases). Germline V gene lookup returns CDR1 SGHNT and CDR2 YYREEE (reference sequence). V lost 6 bases to trimming and J lost 0 bases, with 14 bases between them. CDR3 size: 15 residues. For the CDR3, the DNA is TGTGCCAGCAACCCCCGGGACTCTAGCACAGATACGCAGTATTTT. It yields the protein CASNPRDSSTDTQYF.

This clone was seen a handful of times. This chain uses TRBV30 with TRBJ1-5; D remains ambiguous. With 2 bases removed from V and 6 bases from J, the gap between germline ends came to 11 bases. The germline V gene encodes CDR1 GTSNPN and CDR2 SVGIG (reference sequence). The CDR3 is 13 residues long. The CDR3 is CAWSPSGPQPQHF. Written as DNA, the CDR3 is TGTGCCTGGAGTCCGAGTGGGCCTCAGCCCCAGCATTTT.

The rearrangement joins TRBV7-3 to TRBJ2-1; tentatively, D is TRBD2 (5 bases). CDR3 length: 13 residues. Germline loops: CDR1 SGHTA, CDR2 FQGTGA. V was cut by 3 bases and J by 12 bases, with 15 bases left in between. The chain's CDR3 is CASSFQFNEGQFF. In nucleotides, the CDR3 is TGTGCCAGCAGCTTCCAATTCAATGAGGGGCAGTTCTTC.

This rearrangement joins TRBV12-5 to TRBJ1-5, with D possibly being TRBD1 (6 bases). Germline CDR1 and CDR2: LGHNT and FRNRAP. Trimming took 1 base from V and 7 from J, leaving 14 bases between them. This CDR3 region has 15 residues. CDR3 residues: CASGLGQAARQPQHF. CDR3 nucleotide sequence: TGTGCTAGTGGTTTGGGACAGGCGGCAAGACAGCCCCAGCATTTT.

V and J are TRBV28 and TRBJ1-2, with 7 bases lining up with TRBD1. The CDR3 consists of 15 residues. Germline V CDR1 and CDR2: MDHEN, SYDVKM. The J segment lost 3 bases and the V segment lost 3 bases, leaving 7 bases of the junction unmatched. The CDR3 nucleotides read TGTGCCAGCAGTTTCCCCAGGGGGAATTACTATGGCTACACCTTC. Its translation: CASSFPRGNYYGYTF.

The rearrangement joins TRBV4-1 to TRBJ1-1; TRBD1 matches at 8 bases. V lost 1 base, J lost 4 bases, and 5 bases stayed unmatched. Germline V gene lookup returns CDR1 MGHRA and CDR2 YSYEKL. The CDR3 runs 15 residues. For the CDR3, the DNA is TGCGCCAGCAGCCAAGGCAGGGGGCGGACCACTGAAGCTTTCTTT. Protein product: CASSQGRGRTTEAFF.

The gene calls are TRBV6-1 and TRBJ1-2; tentatively, D is TRBD1 (6 bases). The length of the CDR3 is 15 residues. The V gene lost 2 bases and the J gene lost 0 bases, with 10 bases spanning the gap. Per the germline V gene, CDR1 is MNHNS and CDR2 is SASEGT. This CDR3 reads CASSERTVANYGYTF. CDR3 DNA: TGTGCCAGCAGTGAAAGGACAGTAGCTAACTATGGCTACACCTTC.

Regarding this clone: The sample holds other DNA sequences that translate to the same CDR3. This chain joins TRBV27 and TRBJ1-6; no firm D call. Germline CDR1 reads MNHEY; CDR2 reads SMNVEV (reference sequence). Deletions cut 5 bases from V and 4 bases from J, with 6 bases between. There are 13 residues in the CDR3. In DNA form, the CDR3 reads TGTGCCAGCAGTCCAGTGTATAATTCACCCCTCCACTTT. Its protein is CASSPVYNSPLHF.

This clone occurred once. This sequence joins TRBV2 and TRBJ1-4, with D unresolved. V was cut by 7 bases and J by 7 bases, with 13 bases left in between. This CDR3 region has 13 residues. Germline V gives CDR1 SNHLY, CDR2 FYNNEI. CDR3 sequence reads: CASKVDNGEKLFF. CDR3 in DNA: TGTGCCAGCAAGGTAGACAACGGTGAAAAACTGTTTTTT.

V gene TRBV5-8 combines with J gene TRBJ1-6, with 10 bases that match TRBD1. V was clipped by 5 bases and J by 5 bases; unmatched bases: 4. The CDR3 has 15 amino acids. Looked up from germline, CDR1 is SGHTS and CDR2 is YDEGEE. Here the CDR3 reads CASRTGGLNNSPLHF. The CDR3 DNA is TGTGCCAGCAGGACAGGGGGCTTGAATAATTCACCCCTCCACTTT. The variable domain in full, with the rest retrieved from reference TRBV5-8 and TRBJ1-6, is EAGVTQSPTHLIKTRGQQATLRCSPISGHTSVYWYQQALGLGLQFLLWYDEGEERNRGNFPPRFSGRQFPNYSSELNVNALELEDSALYLCASRTGGLNNSPLHFGNGTRLTVT.

This chain connects TRBV19 to TRBJ1-2; the match to TRBD1 covers 7 bases. J lost 4 bases, V lost 5 bases, and 16 bases had no gene match. The CDR3 is 17 residues long. In germline, CDR1 is LNHDA, CDR2 SQIVND (reference sequence). In nucleotides, the CDR3 is TGTGCCAGTAGTCGCTCCTTCGGGGCAGGGGGAAGCTATGGCTACACCTTC. Its translation is CASSRSFGAGGSYGYTF.

The V and J genes are TRBV2 and TRBJ2-3; D might be TRBD1 (6 bases). The germline gives CDR1 SNHLY, CDR2 FYNNEI. This CDR3 is built from 13 residues. Trimming pared 3 bases from V and 10 bases from J, leaving 14 bases between. The CDR3 sequence: CASSEETGSAQYF. The CDR3 bases are TGTGCCAGCAGTGAGGAAACAGGGAGTGCGCAGTATTTT.

This sequence joins TRBV7-2 and TRBJ2-1; 13 positions match TRBD2. With 5 bases clipped from V and 6 bases from J, the junction kept 4 bases outside the gene matches. Germline CDR1 reads SGHTA; CDR2 reads FQGNSA. The CDR3 loop spans 15 amino acids. CDR3 protein: CASSVLAGGFNEQFF. DNA of the CDR3: TGTGCCAGCAGCGTACTAGCGGGGGGGTTCAATGAGCAGTTCTTC.

This sequence joins TRBV2 and TRBJ1-2; 11 bases align to TRBD1. The germline gives CDR1 SNHLY, CDR2 FYNNEI. This CDR3 region has 16 residues. Germline trimming cut 5 bases from V and 4 bases from J; bases unmatched to any gene: 9. The CDR3 region is CASSYTGTGGGYGYTF. In DNA, the CDR3 is TGTGCCAGCAGTTATACTGGGACAGGGGGTGGCTATGGCTACACCTTC.

The chain employs TRBV11-3 and TRBJ2-7, with D possibly matching TRBD2 (6 bases). The CDR3 sequence is 15 residues long. From germline, CDR1 is SGHNT and CDR2 YENEEA. V lost 3 bases to trimming and J lost 3 bases, with 15 bases between them. CDR3 region: CASSFTGTDYYEQYF. For the CDR3, the DNA is TGTGCCAGCAGCTTCACCGGGACGGACTACTACGAGCAGTACTTC.

J is TRBJ1-4 and V is TRBV2; D unresolved. Between the trimmed V and J ends, which lost 6 bases and 12 bases, there was a span of 14 bases. Germline V CDR1 and CDR2: SNHLY, FYNNEI. This CDR3 is 12 amino acids long. CDR3 bases: TGTGCCAGCAGAGGAGGGCCCGGTGAACTGTTTTTT. Residues: CASRGGPGELFF.

This clone turned up a few times. V usage is TRBV30 and J usage is TRBJ1-2, with 8 bases fitting TRBD1. The germline V gene encodes CDR1 GTSNPN and CDR2 SVGIG (reference sequence). This CDR3 is 17 amino acids long. The ends lost 3 bases at V and 7 bases at J; junction bases unmatched: 19. CDR3 sequence: CAWRLAPGGRYGFGYTF. For the CDR3, the DNA is TGTGCCTGGAGGCTAGCCCCAGGGGGCCGTTATGGCTTTGGCTACACCTTC.

The V and J genes are TRBV9 and TRBJ2-7; D perhaps matches TRBD2 (7 bases). This CDR3 contains 14 residues. Looked up from germline, CDR1 is SGDLS and CDR2 is YYNGEE. Deletions cut 7 bases from V and 6 bases from J, with 20 bases between. CDR3 residues: CASSGGPIPTEQYF. The CDR3 region has the DNA TGTGCCAGCTCCGGGGGGCCGATCCCTACCGAGCAGTACTTC. The full variable domain, in which reference TRBV9 and TRBJ2-7 provide the parts outside the CDR3, is DSGVTQTPKHLITATGQRVTLRCSPRSGDLSVYWYQQSLDQGLQFLIQYYNGEERAKGNILERFSAQQFPDLHSELNLSSLELGDSALYFCASSGGPIPTEQYFGPGTRLTVT.

The chain carries TRBV29-1 and TRBJ1-2; no definite D call. The V gene lost 3 bases and the J gene lost 2 bases, with 13 bases spanning the gap. The germline V gene encodes CDR1 SQVTM and CDR2 ANQGSEA. The CDR3 length is 14 residues. CDR3 residues: CSVDVGSFNYGYTF. The CDR3 coding sequence is TGCAGCGTTGACGTGGGCAGCTTCAACTATGGCTACACCTTC. The whole variable domain, filled in from reference TRBV29-1 and TRBJ1-2, reads SAVISQKPSRDICQRGTSLTIQCQVDSQVTMMFWYRQQPGQSLTLIATANQGSEATYESGFVIDKFPISRPNLTFSTLTVSNMSPEDSSIYLCSVDVGSFNYGYTFGSGTRLTVV.

The chain is built from TRBV6-5 and TRBJ2-7, with a possible D match to TRBD1 (7 bases). The V and J ends lost 6 bases and 3 bases respectively, with 15 bases between them. Germline values: CDR1 MNHEY, CDR2 SVGAGI. This CDR3 has 14 amino acids. The CDR3 region has the DNA TGTGCCAGCAGGCGGGACAGCACTAACTACGAGCAGTACTTC. This gives the protein CASRRDSTNYEQYF.

The chain links TRBV18 to TRBJ2-1; the match to TRBD2 covers 10 bases. CDR3 length: 17 residues. Germline lookup yields CDR1 KGHSH and CDR2 LQKENI. With 0 bases clipped from V and 8 bases from J, the junction kept 10 bases outside the gene matches. The DNA of the CDR3 is TGTGCCAGCTCACCACCGTTGCGTCTAGCGGGAGCCGATGAGCAGTTCTTC. This encodes CASSPPLRLAGADEQFF.

V usage is TRBV28 and J usage is TRBJ1-4; D unresolved. V lost 3 bases and J lost 6, with 11 bases in between. This CDR3 has 14 amino acids. The germline V gene encodes CDR1 MDHEN and CDR2 SYDVKM. The CDR3 DNA reads TGTGCCAGCAGTTTGACGACATTGGATGAAAAACTGTTTTTT. This codes for CASSLTTLDEKLFF.

This clone appeared a few times. This sequence joins TRBV28 and TRBJ2-7; 16 nucleotides align to TRBD2. Germline V lookup: CDR1 MDHEN, CDR2 SYDVKM. With 3 bases clipped from V and 3 bases from J, the junction kept 2 bases outside the gene matches. The CDR3 consists of 16 residues. CDR3 residues: CASSLGLAGGHYEQYF. CDR3 DNA sequence: TGTGCCAGCAGTTTGGGACTAGCGGGGGGGCACTACGAGCAGTACTTC.

The chain employs TRBV5-1 and TRBJ1-4; D is possibly TRBD1 (5 bases). V lost 4 bases to trimming and J lost 0 bases, with 19 bases between them. Germline assignment: CDR1 SGHRS and CDR2 YFSETQ. The CDR3 has 18 amino acids. The CDR3 reads CASSRGTVGVSTNEKLFF. Here the CDR3 DNA reads TGCGCCAGCAGCCGCGGGACTGTGGGTGTTTCAACTAATGAAAAACTGTTTTTT.

The chain couples TRBV3-1 (or the pseudogene TRBV3-2) to TRBJ2-7; unclear D gene. Germline V lookup: CDR1 LGHDT, CDR2 YNNKEL (reference sequence). Trimming took 4 bases from V and 1 from J, leaving 11 bases between them. The CDR3 consists of 14 residues. CDR3 coding DNA: TGTGCCAGCAGCCCCAGGCCCAATTCCTACGAGCAGTACTTC. It specifies CASSPRPNSYEQYF.

This clone was observed once. This chain uses TRBV30 with TRBJ1-6; D gene unclear. CDR1 GTSNPN and CDR2 SVGIG come from the germline V gene (reference sequence). The ends were cut back, 7 bases at V and 3 bases at J, with 19 bases in the middle. The CDR3 is made up of 16 amino acids. This chain's CDR3 is CASRFEGKFYNSPLHF. The CDR3 DNA is TGTGCCTCCCGTTTCGAGGGAAAATTCTATAATTCACCCCTCCACTTT.

This clone appeared a few times. The chain recombines TRBV27 with TRBJ2-7, with 7 bases identical to TRBD2. The CDR3 length is 14 residues. Trimming at V came to 10 bases and at J to 0 bases, leaving 9 bases not matched to a gene. Germline CDR1 and CDR2: MNHEY and SMNVEV (reference sequence). DNA for the CDR3: TGTGCCATTTTGGGGGGGGTGAGCTCCTACGAGCAGTACTTC. Residues: CAILGGVSSYEQYF.